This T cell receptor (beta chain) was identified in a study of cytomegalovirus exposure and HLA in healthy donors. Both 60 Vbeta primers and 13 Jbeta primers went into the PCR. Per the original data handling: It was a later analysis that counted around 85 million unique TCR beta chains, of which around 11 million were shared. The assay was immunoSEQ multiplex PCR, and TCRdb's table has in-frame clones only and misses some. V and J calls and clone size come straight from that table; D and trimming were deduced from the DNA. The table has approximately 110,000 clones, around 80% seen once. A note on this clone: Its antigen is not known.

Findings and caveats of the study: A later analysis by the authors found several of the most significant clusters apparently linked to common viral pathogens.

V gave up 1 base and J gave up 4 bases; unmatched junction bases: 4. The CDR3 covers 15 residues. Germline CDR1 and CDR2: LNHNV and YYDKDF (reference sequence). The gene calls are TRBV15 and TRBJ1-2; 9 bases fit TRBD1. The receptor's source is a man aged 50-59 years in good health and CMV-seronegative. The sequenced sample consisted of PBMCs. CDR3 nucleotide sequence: TGTGCCACCAGCAGAGCCCGGACAGGGGCCTATGGCTACACCTTC. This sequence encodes CATSRARTGAYGYTF.